This TCR beta chain was identified during a study of blood T cell repertoires in COVID-19. Turning to the study itself: Material from acute and convalescent COVID-19 was sourced from the United States, Italy and Spain. T cells, B-cell-depleted T cells, or PBMCs supplied cDNA or gDNA.

The assay was immunoSEQ multiplex PCR, and TCRdb's table has in-frame clones only and misses some. This table holds under 450,000 clones, roughly nine tenths found once. Trimming removed 2 bases at V and 6 bases at J, with 10 bases between. CDR1 is KGHSY and CDR2 is FQNENV in the germline V gene. The length of the CDR3 is 14 residues. In terms of age and location, participants ranged from roughly 18 to 100 years and lived in about 25 US areas. Participants reported their clinical history, and cohort assignment relied on those reports. This receptor was obtained from a woman in her thirties or forties who had been exposed to COVID-19. V is TRBV16 and J is TRBJ2-2; D is possibly TRBD2 (6 bases). Sequenced material: PBMCs or T cells enriched from blood (not recorded which). The CDR3 DNA reads as TGTGCCAGCAGCCAAATAAGGGAGGCCGGGGAGCTGTTTTTT. Its translation is CASSQIREAGELFF.